The 29 T cell receptor beta chains in this list originate from one sample, sequenced in a study of OX40 agonist ivuxolimab in advanced cancers. Method: immunoSEQ multiplex PCR; TCRdb's copy keeps in-frame clones and lacks some. The data hold roughly 67,000 clones, with around 92% observed a single time. Sequenced here: CD4+ or CD8+ T cells sorted from blood, sampled in a trial of the OX40 agonist ivuxolimab. These receptors all come from an adult with an advanced solid tumor such as melanoma, head and neck, liver or kidney cancer.

V is TRBV7-9 and J is TRBJ1-1, with D uncertain. V was pared by 2 bases and J by 6 bases, with 19 bases between. This CDR3 region has 16 residues. Germline V gene data show CDR1 as SEHNR and CDR2 as FQNEAQ (reference sequence). The DNA for the CDR3 is TGTGCCAGCAGCTTAAGCTTTTACGGTCCGAGGGCTGAAGCTTTCTTT. This sequence encodes CASSLSFYGPRAEAFF.

The chain recombines TRBV11-2 with TRBJ2-6; 9 bases are shared with TRBD1. Germline-derived CDR1 and CDR2 are SGHAT and FQNNGV. The V and J ends lost 2 bases and 3 bases, in that order; junction bases with no gene match: 8. This CDR3 spans 18 amino acids. CDR3 residues: CASSLTPGQGFGANVLTF. As DNA, the CDR3 is TGTGCCAGCAGCTTAACGCCGGGACAGGGTTTTGGGGCCAACGTCCTGACTTTC.

This chain connects TRBV9 to TRBJ2-7; TRBD1 matches at 11 bases. From germline, CDR1 is SGDLS and CDR2 YYNGEE. This CDR3 has 17 residues. V dropped 0 bases and J dropped 2; count of bases not matched to a gene: 7. The CDR3 coding sequence is TGTGCCAGCAGCGTAGCTGCGGGGGGACAGGGGGCCTACGAGCAGTACTTC. Amino acid sequence: CASSVAAGGQGAYEQYF.

The V call is TRBV6-1, the J call TRBJ1-3, with TRBD1 identical over 9 bases. The CDR3 runs 16 residues. Trimming took 4 bases from V and 3 from J; bases not matched to a gene: 7. The V gene's germline CDR1 is MNHNS and CDR2 SASEGT. This CDR3 is CASSASDRGFGNTIYF. The CDR3 DNA sequence: TGTGCCAGCAGTGCAAGCGACAGGGGGTTTGGAAACACCATATATTTT.

The V and J genes are TRBV7-9 and TRBJ2-7; tentatively, D is TRBD1 (8 bases). Per germline, CDR1 SEHNR and CDR2 FQNEAQ (reference sequence). Trimming pared 8 bases from V and 0 bases from J, leaving 26 bases between. The CDR3 loop spans 18 amino acids. CDR3 sequence reads: CASGTRNRGGQYSYEQYF. The DNA of the CDR3 is TGTGCCAGCGGAACCAGAAACAGGGGGGGACAATACTCCTACGAGCAGTACTTC.

The chain joins TRBV27 to TRBJ2-7; D is possibly TRBD1 or TRBD2 (5 bases each). V lost 5 bases to trimming and J lost 3 bases, with 17 bases between them. The germline V gene has CDR1 MNHEY and CDR2 SMNVEV (reference sequence). This CDR3 has 15 amino acids. Here the CDR3 reads CASSNRGASFYEQYF. In nucleotides, the CDR3 is TGTGCCAGCAGTAATAGGGGAGCGTCATTCTACGAGCAGTACTTC.

This chain joins TRBV7-7 and TRBJ2-7; tentatively, D is TRBD2 (5 bases). Between the trimmed V and J ends, which lost 3 bases and 7 bases, there was a span of 10 bases. Germline V gene sequence: CDR1 SSHAT, CDR2 FNYEAQ (reference sequence). The CDR3 covers 12 residues. The DNA of the CDR3 is TGTGCCAGCAGCTTCGACGGGGATGAGCAGTACTTC. It translates to CASSFDGDEQYF.

The chain links TRBV9 to TRBJ2-2, with 7 bases lining up with TRBD2. Germline V CDR1 and CDR2: SGDLS, YYNGEE. Losses at the gene ends were 3 bases for V and 6 bases for J; bases not matched to a gene: 8. The CDR3 covers 15 residues. The CDR3 DNA is TGTGCCAGCAGCGCCCCAGCGGGATCGGCCGGGGAGCTGTTTTTT. This translates into CASSAPAGSAGELFF.

The sample holds one count of this clone. The V gene is TRBV4-3, the J gene TRBJ2-1; 7 nucleotides align to TRBD2. Unmatched junction bases numbered 9, after V lost 1 base and J lost 0 bases. Per the germline V gene, CDR1 is LGHNA and CDR2 is YSLEER. The CDR3 length is 18 residues. CDR3 region: CASSQARLAKSSYNEQFF. CDR3 coding DNA: TGCGCCAGCAGCCAAGCAAGACTAGCTAAATCCTCCTACAATGAGCAGTTCTTC.

CDR3 sequence (DNA): TGTGCCAGCAGCTTATACACGAGGGGAAACACAGATACGCAGTATTTT. It translates to CASSLYTRGNTDTQYF. V is TRBV13 and J is TRBJ2-3; tentatively, D is TRBD1 or TRBD2 (5 bases each). V gave up 2 bases and J gave up 2 bases, with 14 bases separating them. The germline gives CDR1 PRHDT, CDR2 FYEKMQ (reference sequence). CDR3 size: 16 residues.

The chain employs TRBV13 and TRBJ2-6; unclear D gene. Germline V gene sequence: CDR1 PRHDT, CDR2 FYEKMQ (reference sequence). V lost 4 bases and J lost 0, with 7 bases in between. This CDR3 is 15 amino acids long. CDR3 coding DNA: TGTGCCAGCAGCTCCGATACCTCTGGGGCCAACGTCCTGACTTTC. This gives the protein CASSSDTSGANVLTF.

V and J are TRBV11-2 and TRBJ2-7; D is perhaps TRBD2 (5 bases). CDR3 length equals 12 residues. Deletions cut 3 bases from V and 6 bases from J, with 9 bases between. Germline V gene sequence: CDR1 SGHAT, CDR2 FQNNGV. The CDR3 nucleotides are TGTGCCAGCAGCTTTATTGGGAGCGAGCAGTACTTC. It translates to CASSFIGSEQYF.

The V gene is TRBV4-1, the J gene TRBJ2-5; tentatively, D is TRBD2 (6 bases). The V end was cut by 0 bases, the J end by 4 bases, with 9 bases between. In germline, CDR1 is MGHRA, CDR2 YSYEKL. The CDR3 has 14 residues. Here the CDR3 DNA reads TGCGCCAGCAGCCAAGATACTAGCCCAGAGACCCAGTACTTC. Translation gives CASSQDTSPETQYF.

The chain recombines TRBV5-4 with TRBJ1-3; 7 bases fit TRBD1. V dropped 5 bases and J dropped 0; count of bases not matched to a gene: 8. This CDR3 spans 16 amino acids. Germline V gives CDR1 SGHNT, CDR2 YYREEE (reference sequence). As DNA, the CDR3 is TGTGCCAGCAGTCGGGACAGCGATCTCTCTGGAAACACCATATATTTT. This codes for CASSRDSDLSGNTIYF.

V is TRBV29-1 and J is TRBJ2-1; 7 bases agree with TRBD2. Germline CDR1 is SQVTM and CDR2 is ANQGSEA. V gave up 7 bases and J gave up 6 bases; unmatched junction bases: 0. The CDR3 loop spans 10 amino acids. CDR3 residues: CSGGGNEQFF. The CDR3 DNA is TGCAGCGGCGGGGGCAATGAGCAGTTCTTC.

The chain couples TRBV27 to TRBJ2-1; 7 nucleotides agree with TRBD1. Germline V lookup: CDR1 MNHEY, CDR2 SMNVEV (reference sequence). The ends lost 5 bases at V and 3 bases at J; junction bases unmatched: 10. CDR3 size: 16 residues. CDR3 bases: TGTGCCAGCAGTCCCAAAACAGGGGCCCGCTACAATGAGCAGTTCTTC. Its translation is CASSPKTGARYNEQFF.

The chain couples TRBV7-9 to TRBJ2-2, with 14 bases that match TRBD2. Germline values: CDR1 SEHNR, CDR2 FQNEAQ (reference sequence). The V gene end was trimmed by 6 bases and the J gene end by 0 bases; junction bases not matched to a gene: 3. This CDR3 comprises 17 residues. The DNA for the CDR3 is TGTGCCAGCAGTCCGACTAGCGGGGGGGCGAACACCGGGGAGCTGTTTTTT. This codes for CASSPTSGGANTGELFF.

This chain links TRBV10-3 with TRBJ2-2; a weak D match, TRBD2 (6 bases). This CDR3 spans 16 amino acids. The V gene's germline CDR1 is ENHRY and CDR2 SYGVKD. Trimming took 0 bases from V and 6 from J, leaving 14 bases between them. The CDR3 is CAISESTRVRAGELFF. In DNA, the CDR3 is TGTGCCATCAGTGAGTCGACTAGGGTGAGGGCCGGGGAGCTGTTTTTT.

The J gene is TRBJ1-1, the V gene TRBV25-1, with 8 bases aligning to TRBD1. Trimming at V came to 8 bases and at J to 2 bases, leaving 4 bases not matched to a gene. Per germline, CDR1 MGHDK and CDR2 SYGVNS. CDR3 size: 13 residues. DNA of the CDR3: TGTGCCAGCCGGGACAGGTTCAACACTGAAGCTTTCTTT. Translation gives CASRDRFNTEAFF.

In DNA form, the CDR3 reads TGCGCCAGCAGCCAGGGACAGCACTACGAGCAGTACTTC. Protein: CASSQGQHYEQYF. The genes are TRBV5-1 and TRBJ2-7; 7 nucleotides line up with TRBD1. V trimming: 4 bases; J trimming: 3 bases; junction bases outside the gene matches: 4. CDR1 and CDR2 (germline): SGHRS, YFSETQ. This CDR3 has 13 amino acids.

V usage is TRBV19 and J usage is TRBJ2-1; no clear D gene. V was trimmed by 2 bases and J by 0 bases, leaving 2 bases between them. The CDR3 extends over 13 amino acids. CDR1 LNHDA and CDR2 SQIVND come from the germline V gene (reference sequence). CDR3: CASSISSYNEQFF. For the CDR3, the DNA is TGTGCCAGTAGTATAAGCTCCTACAATGAGCAGTTCTTC.

The chain employs TRBV19 and TRBJ1-5; 8 bases fit TRBD1. Germline trimming cut 6 bases from V and 2 bases from J; bases unmatched to any gene: 6. CDR3 length equals 15 residues. Per germline, CDR1 LNHDA and CDR2 SQIVND (reference sequence). The CDR3 sequence: CASSKGQGGNQPQHF. The CDR3 DNA sequence: TGTGCCAGTAGCAAAGGACAGGGTGGCAATCAGCCCCAGCATTTT.

The chain is built from TRBV9 and TRBJ2-1; no clear D. CDR3 length: 12 residues. With 0 bases removed from V and 8 bases from J, the gap between germline ends came to 6 bases. CDR1 and CDR2 (germline): SGDLS, YYNGEE. The CDR3: CASSVAGDEQFF. CDR3 sequence (DNA): TGTGCCAGCAGCGTAGCTGGAGATGAGCAGTTCTTC.

V is TRBV4-1 and J is TRBJ1-2; 10 bases fit TRBD1. This CDR3 comprises 14 residues. V shed 1 base, J shed 8 bases, and the junction held 4 bases outside the gene matches. CDR1 is MGHRA, CDR2 YSYEKL, per germline. In nucleotides, the CDR3 is TGCGCCAGCAGCCAAGGACAGGGGGCAGTAGGCTACACCTTC. It encodes CASSQGQGAVGYTF.

This clone has just one count. The gene calls are TRBV9 and TRBJ2-2; D may be TRBD1 (5 bases). With 5 bases removed from V and 5 bases from J, the gap between germline ends came to 7 bases. CDR1 and CDR2 (germline): SGDLS, YYNGEE. The CDR3 has 12 residues. In DNA, the CDR3 is TGTGCCAGCAGGAAGGGGACCGGGGAGCTGTTTTTT. This codes for CASRKGTGELFF.

This chain joins TRBV7-6 and TRBJ2-1; 14 bases line up with TRBD2. Germline lookup yields CDR1 SGHVS and CDR2 FNYEAQ. With V trimmed by 5 bases and J by 2 bases, 11 bases remained unmatched. The CDR3 extends over 19 amino acids. Written as DNA, the CDR3 is TGTGCCAGCAGCCCGGGACTAGCGGGAGACAGGACCCCCTACAATGAGCAGTTCTTC. This gives the protein CASSPGLAGDRTPYNEQFF.

This clone showed up just a few times. This chain links TRBV5-4 with TRBJ2-7; D is ambiguous. Germline CDR1 SGHNT, CDR2 YYREEE (reference sequence). There are 13 residues in the CDR3. Trimming stripped 3 bases from V and 5 bases from J, with 12 bases between. CDR3 nucleotides: TGTGCCAGCAGCTCTTCTATTGGTGACGAGCAGTACTTC. Amino acid sequence: CASSSSIGDEQYF.

The J gene is TRBJ2-7, the V gene TRBV14, with TRBD1 identical over 8 bases. The CDR3 is 15 amino acids. With 4 bases clipped from V and 2 bases from J, the junction kept 7 bases outside the gene matches. Germline lookup yields CDR1 SGHDN and CDR2 FVKESK. This chain's CDR3 is CASSPVRGLTYEQYF. CDR3 DNA sequence: TGTGCCAGCAGCCCCGTCAGGGGGCTTACCTACGAGCAGTACTTC.

The chain employs TRBV4-2 and TRBJ2-5; 10 positions agree with TRBD2. CDR1 is LGHNA, CDR2 YNFKEQ, per germline. The CDR3 contains 15 residues. J was trimmed by 5 bases and V by 3 bases; bases with no gene match: 6. The CDR3 bases are TGTGCCAGCAGCCACCTAGCGGGAGAAGGGGAGACCCAGTACTTC. Translation gives CASSHLAGEGETQYF.